This is a list of T cell receptor beta chains from one sample in a study of metastatic and nonmetastatic thyroid tumors. TCRdb re-called clones via MiXCR from the PCR reads. The table includes over 20,000 clones, roughly 30% detected once. Sequenced input: tumor tissue. All receptors derive from a male donor with papillary thyroid cancer or a benign thyroid nodule (not recorded which). Some clones in this sample may be carry-over from other donors' samples. Each CDR3 is given with its conserved first and last residue. The order of the fields is D gene, CDR3 length, J gene, clone size, V gene, CDR3 protein, CDR3 DNA. A D gene is named only where the DNA matches it firmly. The size entry is marked missing in some rows and otherwise reads once, few, many or a size class.

D: -; length: 13; J: TRBJ2-3; size: -; V: TRBV2; CDR3: CASIASEGGTQYF; DNA: TGTGCCAGCATTGCGAGTGAGGGGGGTACGCAGTATTTT
D: -; length: 15; J: TRBJ2-3; size: medium-sized; V: TRBV7-9; CDR3: CASSSRGGSTDTQYF; DNA: TGTGCCAGCAGCTCCAGGGGTGGGTCCACAGATACGCAGTATTTT
D: TRBD1; length: 12; J: TRBJ1-2; size: medium-sized; V: TRBV20-1; CDR3: CSARRGQAPTTF; DNA: TGCAGTGCTAGAAGGGGGCAGGCTCCTACAACCTTC
D: -; length: 16; J: TRBJ2-7; size: -; V: TRBV4-1; CDR3: CASSQDLDSGSYEQYF; DNA: TGCGCCAGCAGCCAAGACCTTGACAGTGGTTCCTACGAGCAGTACTTC
D: -; length: 15; J: TRBJ1-2; size: -; V: TRBV7-8; CDR3: CASSPDTYSNYGYTF; DNA: TGTGCCAGCAGCCCGGACACTTACTCCAACTATGGCTACACCTTC
D: TRBD2; length: 15; J: TRBJ2-1; size: -; V: TRBV11-2; CDR3: CASSRSGSPNNEQFF; DNA: TGTGCCAGCAGCCGGAGCGGGAGCCCCAACAATGAGCAGTTCTTC
D: -; length: 14; J: TRBJ1-5; size: many; V: TRBV30; CDR3: CAWSIKAVNQPQHF; DNA: TGTGCCTGGAGTATAAAGGCAGTAAATCAGCCCCAGCATTTT
D: -; length: 16; J: TRBJ1-3; size: -; V: TRBV6-4; CDR3: CASSQAVSRSVNTIYF; DNA: TGTGCCAGCAGTCAGGCCGTGTCTCGCTCTGTAAACACCATATATTTT
D: -; length: 13; J: TRBJ1-1; size: few; V: TRBV12-3/TRBV12-4; CDR3: CASSREYDPEAFF; DNA: TGTGCCAGCAGTAGAGAGTATGATCCTGAAGCTTTCTTT
D: TRBD1; length: 15; J: TRBJ1-2; size: -; V: TRBV4-2; CDR3: CASSQETGGGRGYTF; DNA: TGTGCCAGCAGCCAAGAAACAGGGGGCGGCCGTGGCTACACCTTC
D: -; length: 12; J: TRBJ2-7; size: medium-sized; V: TRBV3-1; CDR3: CASSRAGNEQYF; DNA: TGTGCCAGCAGCCGGGCAGGGAACGAGCAGTACTTC
D: -; length: 16; J: TRBJ1-3; size: -; V: TRBV28; CDR3: CASSLLDRYSGNTIYF; DNA: TGTGCCAGCAGTTTACTCGACAGGTACTCTGGAAACACCATATATTTT
D: -; length: 14; J: TRBJ2-7; size: -; V: TRBV5-1; CDR3: CASSPMGDSYEQYF; DNA: TGCGCCAGCAGCCCGATGGGGGACTCCTACGAGCAGTACTTC
D: -; length: 13; J: TRBJ1-4; size: -; V: TRBV12-3/TRBV12-4; CDR3: CASSQGINEKLFF; DNA: TGTGCCAGCAGCCAGGGCATTAATGAAAAACTGTTTTTT
D: -; length: 16; J: TRBJ1-3; size: few; V: TRBV28; CDR3: CASSPGWPDSGNTIYF; DNA: TGTGCCAGCAGTCCGGGATGGCCGGACTCTGGAAACACCATATATTTT
D: -; length: 14; J: TRBJ1-2; size: many; V: TRBV19; CDR3: CASTPQVGYYGYTF; DNA: TGTGCCAGTACCCCCCAGGTCGGATACTATGGCTACACCTTC
D: TRBD1; length: 15; J: TRBJ2-3; size: -; V: TRBV6-1; CDR3: CASSRDRGSTDTQYF; DNA: TGTGCCAGCAGTAGGGACAGGGGAAGCACAGATACGCAGTATTTT
D: -; length: 13; J: TRBJ2-3; size: -; V: TRBV2; CDR3: CASSETQGYTQYF; DNA: TGTGCCAGCAGTGAAACACAGGGATATACGCAGTATTTT
D: TRBD2; length: 15; J: TRBJ2-7; size: many; V: TRBV7-6; CDR3: CASSPTSGRLHEQYF; DNA: TGTGCCAGCAGCCCAACTAGCGGGAGGCTCCACGAGCAGTACTTC
D: -; length: 16; J: TRBJ2-2; size: many; V: TRBV7-3; CDR3: CASSSTPGGGTGELFF; DNA: TGTGCCAGCAGCTCCACCCCCGGGGGCGGCACCGGGGAGCTGTTTTTT
D: -; length: 12; J: TRBJ1-2; size: -; V: TRBV20-1; CDR3: CSAPNDGNRYTF; DNA: TGCAGTGCTCCTAATGATGGGAACCGCTACACCTTC
D: TRBD1; length: 16; J: TRBJ1-5; size: medium-sized; V: TRBV6-5; CDR3: CASSYSTGISNQPQHF; DNA: TGTGCCAGCAGTTACTCGACAGGGATTAGCAATCAGCCCCAGCATTTT
D: -; length: 13; J: TRBJ2-5; size: many; V: TRBV3-1; CDR3: CASSPGPQETQYF; DNA: TGTGCCAGCAGCCCGGGACCACAAGAGACCCAGTACTTC
D: TRBD1; length: 14; J: TRBJ1-2; size: many; V: TRBV10-1; CDR3: CASSETGGSYGYTF; DNA: TGCGCCAGCAGTGAAACAGGGGGCTCCTATGGCTACACCTTC
D: -; length: 14; J: TRBJ2-3; size: -; V: TRBV20-1; CDR3: CSALPGGHADTQYF; DNA: TGCAGTGCCCTCCCAGGGGGGCACGCAGATACGCAGTATTTT
D: TRBD1; length: 15; J: TRBJ2-7; size: -; V: TRBV18; CDR3: CASSLTGTDAYEQYF; DNA: TGTGCCAGCTCACTAACCGGGACAGATGCCTACGAGCAGTACTTC
D: TRBD1; length: 15; J: TRBJ2-7; size: -; V: TRBV27; CDR3: CASSRSTGGSYEQYF; DNA: TGTGCCAGCAGTCGATCGACAGGGGGCTCCTACGAGCAGTACTTC
D: TRBD1; length: 15; J: TRBJ2-3; size: few; V: TRBV12-3/TRBV12-4; CDR3: CASSLGQGHTDTQYF; DNA: TGTGCCAGCAGTCTGGGACAGGGACACACAGATACGCAGTATTTT
D: TRBD1; length: 16; J: TRBJ2-7; size: -; V: TRBV28; CDR3: CASGSPGQGFGYEQYF; DNA: TGTGCCAGCGGATCTCCGGGACAGGGGTTTGGGTACGAGCAGTACTTC
D: -; length: 14; J: TRBJ2-7; size: -; V: TRBV2; CDR3: CASSLDVSSYEQYF; DNA: TGTGCCAGCAGTCTGGATGTTTCCTCATACGAGCAGTACTTC
D: -; length: 12; J: TRBJ2-3; size: few; V: TRBV12-3/TRBV12-4; CDR3: CASKGGTDTQYF; DNA: TGTGCCAGCAAGGGTGGCACAGATACGCAGTATTTT
D: -; length: 16; J: TRBJ2-7; size: many; V: TRBV12-3/TRBV12-4; CDR3: CASRPAVKGGFDEQYF; DNA: TGTGCCAGCAGGCCGGCCGTAAAGGGAGGCTTCGACGAGCAGTACTTC
D: TRBD2; length: 14; J: TRBJ2-7; size: medium-sized; V: TRBV12-3/TRBV12-4; CDR3: CASSFEGGLYEQYF; DNA: TGTGCCAGCAGTTTCGAGGGAGGGCTCTACGAGCAGTACTTC
D: TRBD1; length: 18; J: TRBJ2-7; size: many; V: TRBV4-1; CDR3: CASSQESTPGQDIYEQYF; DNA: TGCGCCAGCAGCCAAGAGTCGACTCCGGGACAGGATATCTACGAGCAGTACTTC
D: -; length: 12; J: TRBJ1-2; size: many; V: TRBV28; CDR3: CASSSSRDGYTF; DNA: TGTGCCAGCAGTTCGTCGCGGGATGGCTACACCTTC
D: TRBD2; length: 15; J: TRBJ2-7; size: -; V: TRBV20-1; CDR3: CSAGASGGASYEQYF; DNA: TGCAGTGCAGGGGCTAGCGGGGGGGCCTCCTACGAGCAGTACTTC
D: -; length: 13; J: TRBJ1-1; size: -; V: TRBV7-9; CDR3: CASSFRDGLGAFF; DNA: TGTGCCAGCAGCTTCCGGGACGGATTGGGGGCTTTCTTT
D: -; length: 15; J: TRBJ1-5; size: -; V: TRBV28; CDR3: CASSFRRRVNQPQHF; DNA: TGTGCCAGCAGTTTTCGGAGGCGGGTCAATCAGCCCCAGCATTTT
D: TRBD1; length: 13; J: TRBJ2-5; size: many; V: TRBV29-1; CDR3: CSVDRGGGETQYF; DNA: TGCAGCGTCGACAGGGGAGGAGGAGAGACCCAGTACTTC
D: -; length: 13; J: TRBJ2-3; size: few; V: TRBV12-3/TRBV12-4; CDR3: CASSFTGGDTQYF; DNA: TGTGCCAGCAGTTTTACAGGAGGAGATACGCAGTATTTT
D: -; length: 13; J: TRBJ1-1; size: -; V: TRBV28; CDR3: CASRDPRGTEAFF; DNA: TGTGCCAGTAGAGACCCACGGGGAACTGAAGCTTTCTTT
D: -; length: 12; J: TRBJ1-1; size: many; V: TRBV7-9; CDR3: CASSPVGTEAFF; DNA: TGTGCCAGCAGCCCCGTGGGCACTGAAGCTTTCTTT
D: -; length: 13; J: TRBJ2-5; size: many; V: TRBV2; CDR3: CASSPSRGETQYF; DNA: TGTGCCAGCAGTCCTTCGCGGGGAGAGACCCAGTACTTC
D: TRBD1; length: 15; J: TRBJ1-5; size: many; V: TRBV6-4; CDR3: CASSEGRGPNQPQHF; DNA: TGTGCCAGCAGTGAGGGCAGGGGGCCCAATCAGCCCCAGCATTTT
D: -; length: 15; J: TRBJ1-1; size: once; V: TRBV20-1; CDR3: CSVSGALTGGTEAFF; DNA: TGCAGTGTTTCAGGGGCGCTAACTGGGGGGACTGAAGCTTTCTTT
D: TRBD1; length: 17; J: TRBJ2-7; size: once; V: TRBV11-2; CDR3: CASSSGHWTGGLYGQYF; DNA: TGTGCCAGCAGCTCGGGACACTGGACAGGGGGACTCTACGGGCAGTACTTC
D: -; length: 15; J: TRBJ2-3; size: -; V: TRBV6-6; CDR3: CASSYSIWGPDTQYF; DNA: TGTGCCAGCAGTTACTCGATTTGGGGACCAGATACGCAGTATTTT
D: -; length: 14; J: TRBJ2-7; size: many; V: TRBV5-5; CDR3: CASSRTLSSYEQYF; DNA: TGTGCCAGCAGCAGGACTCTGAGCTCCTACGAGCAGTACTTC
D: TRBD1; length: 18; J: TRBJ1-2; size: few; V: TRBV4-2; CDR3: CASSQDMAGGSFSYGYTF; DNA: TGTGCCAGCAGCCAAGATATGGCAGGGGGATCGTTCAGCTATGGCTACACCTTC
D: -; length: 15; J: TRBJ1-2; size: medium-sized; V: TRBV6-4; CDR3: CASSDLVVSDYGYTF; DNA: TGTGCCAGCAGTGACCTAGTCGTCAGCGACTATGGCTACACCTTC